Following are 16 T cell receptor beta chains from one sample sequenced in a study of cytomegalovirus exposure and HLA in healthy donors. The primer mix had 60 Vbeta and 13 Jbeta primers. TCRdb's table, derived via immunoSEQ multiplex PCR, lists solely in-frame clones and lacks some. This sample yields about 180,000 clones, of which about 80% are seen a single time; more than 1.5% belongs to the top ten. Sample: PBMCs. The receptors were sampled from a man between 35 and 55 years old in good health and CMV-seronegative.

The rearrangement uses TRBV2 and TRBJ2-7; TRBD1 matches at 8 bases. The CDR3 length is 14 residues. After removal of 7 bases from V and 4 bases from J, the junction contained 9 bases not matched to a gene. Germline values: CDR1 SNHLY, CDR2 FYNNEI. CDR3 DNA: TGTGCCAGCAATCTGGCAGGGGGCCCGTACGAGCAGTACTTC. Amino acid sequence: CASNLAGGPYEQYF.

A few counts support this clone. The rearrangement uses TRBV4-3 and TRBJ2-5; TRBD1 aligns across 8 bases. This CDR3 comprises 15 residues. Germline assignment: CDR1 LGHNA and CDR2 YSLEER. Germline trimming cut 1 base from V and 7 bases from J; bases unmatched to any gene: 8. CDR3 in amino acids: CASSQVAGGAGTQYF. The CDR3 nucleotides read TGCGCCAGCAGCCAAGTTGCAGGGGGCGCGGGGACCCAGTACTTC.

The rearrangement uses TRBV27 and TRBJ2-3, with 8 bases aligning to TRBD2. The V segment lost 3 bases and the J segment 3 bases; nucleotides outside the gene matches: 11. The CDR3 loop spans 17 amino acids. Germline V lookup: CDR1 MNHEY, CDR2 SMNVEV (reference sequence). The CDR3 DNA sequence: TGTGCCAGCAGTTTCGGGGGAATTAGCGGGACTACAGATACGCAGTATTTT. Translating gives CASSFGGISGTTDTQYF.

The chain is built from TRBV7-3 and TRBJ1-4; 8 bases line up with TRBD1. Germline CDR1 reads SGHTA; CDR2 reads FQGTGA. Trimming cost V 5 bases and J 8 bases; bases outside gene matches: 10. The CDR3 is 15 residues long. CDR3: CASSPTGERGEKLFF. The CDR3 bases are TGTGCCAGCAGCCCGACAGGGGAGCGAGGAGAAAAACTGTTTTTT.

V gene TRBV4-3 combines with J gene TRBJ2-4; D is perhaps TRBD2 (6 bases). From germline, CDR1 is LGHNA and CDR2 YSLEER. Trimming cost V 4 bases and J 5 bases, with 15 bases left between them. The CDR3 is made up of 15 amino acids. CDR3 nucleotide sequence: TGCGCCAGCAGCCCGGCGGCCGGGGGAGAAAACATTCAGTACTTC. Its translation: CASSPAAGGENIQYF.

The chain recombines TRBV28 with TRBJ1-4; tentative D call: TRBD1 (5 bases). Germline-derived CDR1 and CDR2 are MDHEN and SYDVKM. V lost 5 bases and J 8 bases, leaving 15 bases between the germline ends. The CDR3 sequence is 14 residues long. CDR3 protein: CASSRPSTAEKLFF. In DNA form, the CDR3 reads TGTGCCAGCAGTCGGCCTTCGACAGCAGAAAAACTGTTTTTT.

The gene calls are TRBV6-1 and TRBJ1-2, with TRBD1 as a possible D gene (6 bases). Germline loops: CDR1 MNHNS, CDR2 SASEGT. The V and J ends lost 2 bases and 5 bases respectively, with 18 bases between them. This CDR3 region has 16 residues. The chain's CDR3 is CASSENGQMLGYGYTF. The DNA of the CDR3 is TGTGCCAGCAGTGAAAATGGACAGATGTTAGGGTATGGCTACACCTTC.

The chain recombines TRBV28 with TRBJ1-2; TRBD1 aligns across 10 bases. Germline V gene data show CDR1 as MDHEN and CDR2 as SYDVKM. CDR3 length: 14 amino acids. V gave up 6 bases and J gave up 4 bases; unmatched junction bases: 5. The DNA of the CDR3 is TGTGCCAGCAGCACCGGGACAGGGGTCTATGGCTACACCTTC. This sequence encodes CASSTGTGVYGYTF.

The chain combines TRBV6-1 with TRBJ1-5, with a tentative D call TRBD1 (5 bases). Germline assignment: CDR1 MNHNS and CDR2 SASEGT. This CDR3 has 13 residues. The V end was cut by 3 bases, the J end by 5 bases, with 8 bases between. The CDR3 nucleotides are TGTGCCAGCAGTGAGGGGCAGCATCAGCCCCAGCATTTT. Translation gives CASSEGQHQPQHF.

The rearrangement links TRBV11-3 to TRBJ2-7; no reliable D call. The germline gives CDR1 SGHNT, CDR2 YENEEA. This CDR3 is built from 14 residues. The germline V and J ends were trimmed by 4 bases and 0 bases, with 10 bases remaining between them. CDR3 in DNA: TGTGCCAGCAGCTACCCTACAGCCTCCTACGAGCAGTACTTC. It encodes CASSYPTASYEQYF.

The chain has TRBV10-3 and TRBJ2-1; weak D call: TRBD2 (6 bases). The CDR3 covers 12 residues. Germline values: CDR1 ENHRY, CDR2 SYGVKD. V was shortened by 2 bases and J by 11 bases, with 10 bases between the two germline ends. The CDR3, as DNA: TGTGCCATCAGTGAGGGGGGGAGTAAGCAGTTCTTC. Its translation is CAISEGGSKQFF.

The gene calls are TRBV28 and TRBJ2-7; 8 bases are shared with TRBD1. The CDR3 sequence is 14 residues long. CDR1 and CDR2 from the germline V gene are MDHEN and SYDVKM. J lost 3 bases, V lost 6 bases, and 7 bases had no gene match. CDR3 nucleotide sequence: TGTGCCAGCAGCTCTCCGGGGACAGGCTACGAGCAGTACTTC. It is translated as CASSSPGTGYEQYF.

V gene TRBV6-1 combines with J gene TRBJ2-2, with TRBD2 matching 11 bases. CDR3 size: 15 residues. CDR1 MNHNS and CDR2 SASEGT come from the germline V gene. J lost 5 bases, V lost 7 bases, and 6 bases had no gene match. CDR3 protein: CASTTSGRGTGELFF. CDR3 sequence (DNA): TGTGCCAGCACAACTAGCGGGAGAGGAACCGGGGAGCTGTTTTTT.

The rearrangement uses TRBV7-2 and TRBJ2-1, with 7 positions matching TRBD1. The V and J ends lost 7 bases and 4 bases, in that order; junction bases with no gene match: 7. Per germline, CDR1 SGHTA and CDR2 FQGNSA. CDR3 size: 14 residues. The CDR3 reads CASIRGGQYNEQFF. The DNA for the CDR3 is TGTGCCAGCATCCGAGGGGGACAGTACAATGAGCAGTTCTTC.

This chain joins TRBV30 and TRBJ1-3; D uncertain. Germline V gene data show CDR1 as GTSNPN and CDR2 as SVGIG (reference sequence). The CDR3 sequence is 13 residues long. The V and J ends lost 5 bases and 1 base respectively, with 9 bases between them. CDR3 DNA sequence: TGTGCCTGGCGAACAAAATCTGGAAACACCATATATTTT. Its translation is CAWRTKSGNTIYF.

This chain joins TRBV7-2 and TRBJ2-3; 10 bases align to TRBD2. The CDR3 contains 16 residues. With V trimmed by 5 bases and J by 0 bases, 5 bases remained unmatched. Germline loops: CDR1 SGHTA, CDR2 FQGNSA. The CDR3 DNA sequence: TGTGCCAGCAGCCCGGGGACTAGCGCTAGCACAGATACGCAGTATTTT. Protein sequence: CASSPGTSASTDTQYF.